The T cell receptor beta chain described here comes from a study of T cells in localized non-small cell lung cancer. Study-level points and caveats: Without multi-region sequencing, intratumor heterogeneity could not be excluded. Prolonged overall survival went with higher T cell density in the blood. In adjacent lung, a median about 54 of the top 100 tumor clones were found.

With respect to this clone: No antigen is known for it.

The repertoire was sequenced with immunoSEQ multiplex PCR; TCRdb's copy has only in-frame clones and lacks some. The sample carries tens of thousands of clones, 65% to 90% recorded once. The sample consisted of PBMCs, taken before any cancer treatment. This clonotype was obtained from a man aged 40 to 70 with stage II lung adenocarcinoma.

CDR3 DNA sequence: TGTGCCAGTAGTATGAGAGTAGGGACGTCGTACGAGCAGTACTTC. This translates into CASSMRVGTSYEQYF. The chain couples TRBV19 to TRBJ2-7; D tentatively fits TRBD1 or TRBD2 (5 bases each). Trimming removed 3 bases from V and 4 bases from J, with 16 bases in between. The CDR3 is made up of 15 amino acids. Germline assignment: CDR1 LNHDA and CDR2 SQIVND (reference sequence).